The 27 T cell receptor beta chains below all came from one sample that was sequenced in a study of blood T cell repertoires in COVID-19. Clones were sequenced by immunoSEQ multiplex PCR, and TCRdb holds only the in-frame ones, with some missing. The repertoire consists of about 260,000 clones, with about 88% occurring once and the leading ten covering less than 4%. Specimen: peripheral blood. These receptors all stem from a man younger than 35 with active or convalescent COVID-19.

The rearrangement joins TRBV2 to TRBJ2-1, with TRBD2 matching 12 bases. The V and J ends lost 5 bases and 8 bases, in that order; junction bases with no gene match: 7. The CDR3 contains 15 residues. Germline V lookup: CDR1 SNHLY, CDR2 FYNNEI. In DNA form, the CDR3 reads TGTGCCAGCAGTTCCACTGGACTAGCGGGATATGAGCAGTTCTTC. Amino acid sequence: CASSSTGLAGYEQFF.

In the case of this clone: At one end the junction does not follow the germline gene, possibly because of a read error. CDR3 DNA sequence: TGTGCCAGCCCACCATTAAGCGGAAGCTCCTACAATGAGCAGTTCTTC. This translates into CASPPLSGSSYNEQFF. The chain uses TRBV18 and TRBJ2-1; a weak D match, TRBD2 (5 bases). The CDR3 covers 16 residues. The germline V gene encodes CDR1 KGHSH and CDR2 LQKENI.

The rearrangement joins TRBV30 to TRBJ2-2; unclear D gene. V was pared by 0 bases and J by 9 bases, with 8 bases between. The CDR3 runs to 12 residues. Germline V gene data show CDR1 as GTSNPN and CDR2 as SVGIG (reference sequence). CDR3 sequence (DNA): TGTGCCTGGAGTGTACTTGCACGGGAGCTGTTTTTT. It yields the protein CAWSVLARELFF.

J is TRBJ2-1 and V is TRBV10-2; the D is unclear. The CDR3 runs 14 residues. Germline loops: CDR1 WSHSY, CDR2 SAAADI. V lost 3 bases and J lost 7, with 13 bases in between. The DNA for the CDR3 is TGCGCCAGCAGTGATCTGTTAGTTCTAAATGAGCAGTTCTTC. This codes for CASSDLLVLNEQFF.

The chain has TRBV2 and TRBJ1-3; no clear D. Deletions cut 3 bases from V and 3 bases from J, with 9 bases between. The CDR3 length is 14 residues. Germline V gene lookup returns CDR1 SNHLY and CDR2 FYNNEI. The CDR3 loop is CASSEKGVGNTIYF. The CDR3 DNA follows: TGTGCCAGCAGTGAGAAAGGAGTTGGAAACACCATATATTTT.

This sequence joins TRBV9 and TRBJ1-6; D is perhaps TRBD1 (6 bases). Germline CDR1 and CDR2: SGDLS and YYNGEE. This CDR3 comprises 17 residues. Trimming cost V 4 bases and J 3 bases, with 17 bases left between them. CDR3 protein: CASSPKQQGLYNSPLHF. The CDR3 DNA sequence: TGTGCCAGCAGCCCGAAGCAACAGGGCCTCTATAATTCACCCCTCCACTTT.

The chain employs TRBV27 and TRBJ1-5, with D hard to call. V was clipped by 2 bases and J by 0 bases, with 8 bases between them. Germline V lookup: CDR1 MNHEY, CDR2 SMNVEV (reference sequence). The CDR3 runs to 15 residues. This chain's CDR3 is CASSLGQYSNQPQHF. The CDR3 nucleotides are TGTGCCAGCAGTTTAGGCCAATATAGCAATCAGCCCCAGCATTTT.

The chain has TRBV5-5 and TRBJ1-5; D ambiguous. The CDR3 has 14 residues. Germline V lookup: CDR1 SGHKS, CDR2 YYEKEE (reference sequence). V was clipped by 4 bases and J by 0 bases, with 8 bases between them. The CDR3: CASSPVFSNQPQHF. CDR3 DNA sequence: TGTGCCAGCAGCCCGGTCTTTAGCAATCAGCCCCAGCATTTT.

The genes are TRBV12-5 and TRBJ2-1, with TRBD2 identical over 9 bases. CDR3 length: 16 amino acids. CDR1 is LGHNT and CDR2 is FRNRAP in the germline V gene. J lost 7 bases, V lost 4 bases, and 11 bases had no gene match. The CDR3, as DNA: TGTGCTAGTGGTTCCCCGAGCGGGGGGCTCCAGAATGAGCAGTTCTTC. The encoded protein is CASGSPSGGLQNEQFF.

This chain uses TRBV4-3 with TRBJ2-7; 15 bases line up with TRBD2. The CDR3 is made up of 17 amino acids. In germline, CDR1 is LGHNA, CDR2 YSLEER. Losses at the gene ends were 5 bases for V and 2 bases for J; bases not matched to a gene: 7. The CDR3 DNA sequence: TGCGCCAGCAGCACCGGGACTAGCGGGAGGAACCCCTACGAGCAGTACTTC. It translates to CASSTGTSGRNPYEQYF.

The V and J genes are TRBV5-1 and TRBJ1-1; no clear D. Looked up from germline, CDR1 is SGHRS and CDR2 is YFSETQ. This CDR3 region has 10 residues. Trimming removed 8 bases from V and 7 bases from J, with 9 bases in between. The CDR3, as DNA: TGCGCCAGTTCGGAGATTGAAGCTTTCTTT. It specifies CASSEIEAFF.

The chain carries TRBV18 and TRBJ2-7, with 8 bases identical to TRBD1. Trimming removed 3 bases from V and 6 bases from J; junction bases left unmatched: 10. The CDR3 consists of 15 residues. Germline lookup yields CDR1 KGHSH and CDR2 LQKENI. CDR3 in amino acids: CASSPDRESFLEQYF. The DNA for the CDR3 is TGTGCCAGCTCACCGGACAGGGAATCTTTCCTCGAGCAGTACTTC.

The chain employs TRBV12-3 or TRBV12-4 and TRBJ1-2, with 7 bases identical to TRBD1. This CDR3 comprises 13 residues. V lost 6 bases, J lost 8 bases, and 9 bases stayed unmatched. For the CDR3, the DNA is TGTGCCAGCAGCCCGGACAGGCGTCGGGGCTACACCTTC. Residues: CASSPDRRRGYTF.

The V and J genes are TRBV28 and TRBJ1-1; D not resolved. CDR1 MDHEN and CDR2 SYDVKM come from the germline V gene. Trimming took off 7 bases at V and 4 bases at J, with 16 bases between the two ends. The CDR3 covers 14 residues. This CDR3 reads CASTLGRFGTEAFF. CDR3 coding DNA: TGTGCCAGCACCCTAGGGAGATTTGGCACTGAAGCTTTCTTT.

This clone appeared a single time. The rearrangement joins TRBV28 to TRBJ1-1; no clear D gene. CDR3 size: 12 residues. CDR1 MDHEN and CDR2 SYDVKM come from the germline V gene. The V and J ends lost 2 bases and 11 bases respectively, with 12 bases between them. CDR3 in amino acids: CASSLGRDRAFF. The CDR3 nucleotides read TGTGCCAGCAGTTTAGGCCGGGATCGGGCTTTCTTT.

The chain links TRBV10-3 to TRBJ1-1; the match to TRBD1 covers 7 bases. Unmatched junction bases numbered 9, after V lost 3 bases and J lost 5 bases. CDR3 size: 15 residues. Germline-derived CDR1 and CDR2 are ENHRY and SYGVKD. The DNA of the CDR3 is TGTGCCATCAGTGACTCGGTAATGACAGGGACTGAAGCTTTCTTT. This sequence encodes CAISDSVMTGTEAFF.

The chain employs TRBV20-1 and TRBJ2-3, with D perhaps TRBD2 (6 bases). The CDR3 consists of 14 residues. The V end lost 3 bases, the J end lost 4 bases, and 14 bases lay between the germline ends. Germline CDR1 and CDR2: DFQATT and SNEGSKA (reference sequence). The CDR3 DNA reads TGCAGTGCTAGTCGGGGGATGGGGGCAGATACGCAGTATTTT. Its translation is CSASRGMGADTQYF.

The CDR3 region is CAIRSPLAGGLDEQFF. Written as DNA, the CDR3 is TGTGCCATCAGGTCACCACTAGCGGGAGGGTTAGATGAGCAGTTCTTC. The chain recombines TRBV10-3 with TRBJ2-1, with 13 bases lining up with TRBD2. This CDR3 contains 16 residues. The V segment lost 6 bases and the J segment 8 bases; nucleotides outside the gene matches: 10. CDR1 and CDR2 (germline): ENHRY, SYGVKD.

CDR3 nucleotides: TGTGCCAGCAGTTACCGCCAGGGTCCTGCTCCTAAAGAGCAGTACTTC. Its protein product is CASSYRQGPAPKEQYF. This chain joins TRBV6-6 and TRBJ2-7; the D gene is possibly TRBD1 (5 bases). From germline, CDR1 is MNHNY and CDR2 SVGAGI (reference sequence). There are 16 residues in the CDR3. Trimming cost V 2 bases and J 7 bases, with 21 bases left between them.

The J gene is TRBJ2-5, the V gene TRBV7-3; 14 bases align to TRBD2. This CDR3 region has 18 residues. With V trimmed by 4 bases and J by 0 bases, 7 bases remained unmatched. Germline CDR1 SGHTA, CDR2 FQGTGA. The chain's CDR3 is CASSSGLAGVTYQETQYF. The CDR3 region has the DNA TGTGCCAGCAGCTCGGGACTAGCGGGAGTGACGTACCAAGAGACCCAGTACTTC.

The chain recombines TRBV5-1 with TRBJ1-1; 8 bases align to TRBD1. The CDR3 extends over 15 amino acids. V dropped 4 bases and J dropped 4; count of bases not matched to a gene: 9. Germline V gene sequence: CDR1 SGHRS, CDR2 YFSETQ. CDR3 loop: CASSPQGAWGTEAFF. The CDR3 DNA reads TGCGCCAGCAGCCCTCAGGGGGCGTGGGGCACTGAAGCTTTCTTT.

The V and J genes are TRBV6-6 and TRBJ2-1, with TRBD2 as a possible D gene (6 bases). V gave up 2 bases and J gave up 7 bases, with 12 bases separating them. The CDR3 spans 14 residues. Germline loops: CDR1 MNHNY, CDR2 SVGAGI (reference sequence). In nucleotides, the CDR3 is TGTGCCAGCAGTTACGACGGGAGTAATAATGAGCAGTTCTTC. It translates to CASSYDGSNNEQFF.

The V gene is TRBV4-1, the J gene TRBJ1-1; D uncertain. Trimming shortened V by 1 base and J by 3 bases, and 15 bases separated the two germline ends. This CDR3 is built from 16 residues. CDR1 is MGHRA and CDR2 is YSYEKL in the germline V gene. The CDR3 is CASSQVPKRLDTEAFF. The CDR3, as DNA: TGCGCCAGCAGCCAAGTTCCGAAGCGCCTTGACACTGAAGCTTTCTTT.

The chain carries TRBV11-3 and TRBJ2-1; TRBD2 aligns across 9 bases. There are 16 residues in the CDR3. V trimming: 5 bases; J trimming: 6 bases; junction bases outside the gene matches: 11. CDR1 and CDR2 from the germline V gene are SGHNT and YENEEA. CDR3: CASSPGRVAGVNEQFF. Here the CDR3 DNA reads TGTGCCAGCAGCCCTGGGAGGGTAGCGGGAGTCAATGAGCAGTTCTTC.

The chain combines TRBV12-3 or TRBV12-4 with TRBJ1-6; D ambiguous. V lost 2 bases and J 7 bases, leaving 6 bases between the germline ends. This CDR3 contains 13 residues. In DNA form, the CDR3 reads TGTGCCAGCAGTTTAAGGAGAAATTCACCCCTCCACTTT. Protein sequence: CASSLRRNSPLHF.

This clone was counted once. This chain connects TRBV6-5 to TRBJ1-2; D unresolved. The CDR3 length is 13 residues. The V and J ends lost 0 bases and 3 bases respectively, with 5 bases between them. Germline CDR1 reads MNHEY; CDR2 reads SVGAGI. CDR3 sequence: CASSYSPYYGYTF. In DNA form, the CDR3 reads TGTGCCAGCAGTTACTCCCCTTACTATGGCTACACCTTC.

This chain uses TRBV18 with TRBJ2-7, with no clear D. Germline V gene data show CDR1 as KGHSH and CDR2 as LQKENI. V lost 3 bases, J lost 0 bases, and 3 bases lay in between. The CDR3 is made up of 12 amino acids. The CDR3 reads CASSPHSYEQYF. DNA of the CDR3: TGTGCCAGCTCACCCCACTCCTACGAGCAGTACTTC. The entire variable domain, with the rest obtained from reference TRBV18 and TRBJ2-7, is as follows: NAGVMQNPRHLVRRRGQEARLRCSPMKGHSHVYWYRQLPEEGLKFMVYLQKENIIDESGMPKERFSAEFPKEGPSILRIQQVVRGDSAAYFCASSPHSYEQYFGPGTRLTVT.